The clone carrying this T cell receptor (beta chain) showed up just once. CDR3 length: 14 residues. Looked up from germline, CDR1 is LGHDT and CDR2 is YNNKEL (reference sequence). V lost 4 bases to trimming and J lost 7 bases; unmatched junction nucleotides: 5. These data are taken from a study of blood T cell repertoires in COVID-19. About the research overall: Some COVID-19 samples were acute and others convalescent; all came from the United States, Italy and Spain.

Symptom resolution, clearance, or two negative PCRs marked donors in Cohort 3 as recovered. The repertoire was sequenced with immunoSEQ multiplex PCR; TCRdb's copy has only in-frame clones and lacks some. The table lists roughly 300,000 clones, about 90% of them singletons. This TCR was recovered from a woman aged 25-40 years who had recovered from COVID-19. The chain joins TRBV3-1 (or the pseudogene TRBV3-2) to TRBJ2-1; TRBD1 aligns across 9 bases. Material for sequencing was PBMCs or T cells enriched from blood (not recorded which). The CDR3 DNA reads TGTGCCAGCAGCCGACAGGGGGGATGGAATGAGCAGTTCTTC. This encodes CASSRQGGWNEQFF.